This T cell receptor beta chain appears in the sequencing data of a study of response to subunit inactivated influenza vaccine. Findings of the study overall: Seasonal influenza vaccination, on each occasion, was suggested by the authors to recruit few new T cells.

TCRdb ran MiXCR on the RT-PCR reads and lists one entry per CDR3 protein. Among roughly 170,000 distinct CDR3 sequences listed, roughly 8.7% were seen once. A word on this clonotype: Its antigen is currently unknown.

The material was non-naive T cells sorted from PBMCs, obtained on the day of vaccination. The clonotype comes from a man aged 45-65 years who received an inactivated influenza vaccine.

The CDR3 protein is CASSLEGISYNSPLHF. In DNA form, the CDR3 reads TGCGCCAGCAGCTTGGAAGGCATCTCCTATAATTCACCCCTCCACTTT. This chain links TRBV5-1 with TRBJ1-6, with no clear D. The V and J ends lost 0 bases and 0 bases respectively, with 7 bases between them. This CDR3 has 16 amino acids. Germline V CDR1 and CDR2: SGHRS, YFSETQ.